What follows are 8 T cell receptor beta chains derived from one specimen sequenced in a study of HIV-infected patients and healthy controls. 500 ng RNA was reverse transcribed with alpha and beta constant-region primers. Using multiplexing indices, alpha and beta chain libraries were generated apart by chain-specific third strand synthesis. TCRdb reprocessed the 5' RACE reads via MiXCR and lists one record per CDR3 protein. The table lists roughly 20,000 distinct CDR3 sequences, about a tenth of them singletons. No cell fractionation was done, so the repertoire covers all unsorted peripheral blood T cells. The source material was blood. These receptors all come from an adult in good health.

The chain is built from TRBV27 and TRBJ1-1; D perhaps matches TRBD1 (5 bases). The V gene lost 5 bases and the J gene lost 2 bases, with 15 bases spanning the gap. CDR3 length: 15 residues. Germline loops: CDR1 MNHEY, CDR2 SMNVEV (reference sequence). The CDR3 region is CASSRGTQGNTEAFF. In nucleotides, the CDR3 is TGTGCCAGCAGTCGGGGGACCCAGGGAAACACTGAAGCTTTCTTT.

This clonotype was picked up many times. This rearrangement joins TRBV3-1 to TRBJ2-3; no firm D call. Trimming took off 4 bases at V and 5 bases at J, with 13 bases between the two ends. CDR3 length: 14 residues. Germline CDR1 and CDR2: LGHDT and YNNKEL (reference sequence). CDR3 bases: TGTGCCAGCAGCCCAGTAGCAGAAGGAGATACGCAGTATTTT. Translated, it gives CASSPVAEGDTQYF.

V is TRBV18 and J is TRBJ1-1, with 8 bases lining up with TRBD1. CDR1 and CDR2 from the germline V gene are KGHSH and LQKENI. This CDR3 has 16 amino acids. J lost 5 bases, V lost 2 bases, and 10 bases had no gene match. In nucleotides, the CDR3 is TGTGCCAGCTCACCAGGCCAGGGGGCGCGAGGGACTGAAGCTTTCTTT. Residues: CASSPGQGARGTEAFF.

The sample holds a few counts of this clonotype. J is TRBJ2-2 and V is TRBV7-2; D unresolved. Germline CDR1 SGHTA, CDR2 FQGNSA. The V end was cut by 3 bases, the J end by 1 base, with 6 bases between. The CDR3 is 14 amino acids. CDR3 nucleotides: TGTGCCAGCAGCTTTTACCTGAACACCGGGGAGCTGTTTTTT. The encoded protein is CASSFYLNTGELFF.

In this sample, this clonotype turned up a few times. The CDR3 here is CATGGSNQPQHF. DNA for the CDR3: TGTGCCACTGGGGGTAGCAATCAGCCCCAGCATTTT. The chain has TRBV6-2 or TRBV6-3 and TRBJ1-5; TRBD1 is a possible D gene (5 bases). This CDR3 spans 12 amino acids. The V gene lost 10 bases and the J gene lost 0 bases, with 7 bases spanning the gap. Germline CDR1 reads MNHEY; CDR2 reads SVGEGT.

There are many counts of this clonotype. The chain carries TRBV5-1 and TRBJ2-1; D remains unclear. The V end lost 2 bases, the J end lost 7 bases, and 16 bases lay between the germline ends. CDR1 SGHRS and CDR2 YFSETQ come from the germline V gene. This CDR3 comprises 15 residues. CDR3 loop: CASSFLAASGNEQFF. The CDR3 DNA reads TGCGCCAGCAGCTTCCTCGCGGCCAGTGGGAATGAGCAGTTCTTC.

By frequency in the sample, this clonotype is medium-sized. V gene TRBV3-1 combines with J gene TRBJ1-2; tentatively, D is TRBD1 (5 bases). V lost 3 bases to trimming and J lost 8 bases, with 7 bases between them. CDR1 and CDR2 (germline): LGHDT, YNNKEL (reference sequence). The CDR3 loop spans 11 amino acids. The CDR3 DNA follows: TGTGCCAGCAGCCAGGACAACGGCTACACCTTC. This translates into CASSQDNGYTF.

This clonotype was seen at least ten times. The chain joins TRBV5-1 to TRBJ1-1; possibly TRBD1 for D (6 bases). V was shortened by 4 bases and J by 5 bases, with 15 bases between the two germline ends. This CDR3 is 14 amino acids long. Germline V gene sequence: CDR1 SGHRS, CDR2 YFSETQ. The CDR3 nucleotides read TGCGCCAGCAGCCCCGATAGGGGGGAAACTGAAGCTTTCTTT. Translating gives CASSPDRGETEAFF.